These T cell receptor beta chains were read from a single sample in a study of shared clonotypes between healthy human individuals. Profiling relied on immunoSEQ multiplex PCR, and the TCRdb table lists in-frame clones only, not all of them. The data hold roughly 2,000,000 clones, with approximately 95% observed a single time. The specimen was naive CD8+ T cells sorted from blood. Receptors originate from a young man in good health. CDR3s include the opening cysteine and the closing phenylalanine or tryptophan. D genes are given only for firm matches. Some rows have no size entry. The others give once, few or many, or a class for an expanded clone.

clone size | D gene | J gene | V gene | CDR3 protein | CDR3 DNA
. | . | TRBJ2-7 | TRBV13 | CASSLARSYEQYF | TGTGCCAGCAGCTTAGCTAGGTCCTACGAGCAGTACTTC
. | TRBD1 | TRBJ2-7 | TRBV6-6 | CASSGGTGGKHEQYF | TGTGCCAGCAGTGGCGGGACAGGGGGCAAGCACGAGCAGTACTTC
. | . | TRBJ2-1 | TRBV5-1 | CASSLRTAYNEQFF | TGCGCCAGCAGCCTAAGGACCGCTTACAATGAGCAGTTCTTC
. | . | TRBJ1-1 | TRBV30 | CAWSAGHGPEAFF | TGTGCCTGGAGCGCCGGACATGGGCCTGAAGCTTTCTTT
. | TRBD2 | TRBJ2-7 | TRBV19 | CASSAGTSSNEQYF | TGTGCCAGTAGCGCGGGGACTAGCAGTAACGAGCAGTACTTC
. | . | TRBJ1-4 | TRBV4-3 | CASSQDGEGINEKLFF | TGCGCCAGCAGCCAAGATGGGGAGGGGATTAATGAAAAACTGTTTTTT
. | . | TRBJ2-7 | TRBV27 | CASSPARGWEQYF | TGTGCCAGCAGTCCTGCCAGGGGTTGGGAGCAGTACTTC
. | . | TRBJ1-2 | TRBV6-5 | CASRNSGLYTF | TGTGCCAGCAGGAACTCGGGGCTCTACACCTTC
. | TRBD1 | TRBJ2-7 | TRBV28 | CASSLRGRAPYVYEQYF | TGTGCCAGCAGTTTAAGGGGGCGGGCCCCCTACGTATACGAGCAGTACTTC
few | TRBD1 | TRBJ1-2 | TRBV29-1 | CSVDEGQGYGYTF | TGCAGCGTCGACGAGGGACAGGGATATGGCTACACCTTC
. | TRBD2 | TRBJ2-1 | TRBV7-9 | CASSAASGSEVEQFF | TGTGCCAGCAGCGCCGCAAGCGGGAGTGAAGTTGAGCAGTTCTTC
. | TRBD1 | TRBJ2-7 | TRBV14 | CAIPGQAYEQYF | TGTGCCATCCCTGGACAGGCCTACGAGCAGTACTTC
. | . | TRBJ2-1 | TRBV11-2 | CASSLGLDNEQFF | TGTGCCAGCAGCTTAGGACTAGACAATGAGCAGTTCTTC
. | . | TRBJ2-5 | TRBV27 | CASSAGLSQETQYF | TGTGCCAGCTCTGCGGGTCTCTCCCAGGAGACCCAGTACTTC
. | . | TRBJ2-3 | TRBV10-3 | CAISGSVSTDTQYF | TGTGCCATCAGTGGCTCGGTTAGCACAGATACGCAGTATTTT
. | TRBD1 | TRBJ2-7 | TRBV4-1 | CASSQVSGQGSYEQYF | TGCGCCAGCAGCCAAGTGTCCGGACAGGGAAGCTACGAGCAGTACTTC
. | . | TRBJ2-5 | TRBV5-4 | CASSLVEAKQETQYF | TGTGCCAGCAGCTTGGTGGAGGCAAAACAAGAGACCCAGTACTTC
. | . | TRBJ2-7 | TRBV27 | CASSLSNGPSYEQYF | TGTGCCAGCAGTTTATCCAACGGCCCTTCGTACGAGCAGTACTTC
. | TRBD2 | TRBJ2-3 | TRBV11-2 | CASSDSGNPADTQYF | TGTGCCAGCAGCGATAGCGGGAATCCCGCAGATACGCAGTATTTT
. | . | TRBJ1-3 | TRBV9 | CASRGSGNTIYF | TGTGCCAGCAGGGGCTCTGGAAACACCATATATTTT
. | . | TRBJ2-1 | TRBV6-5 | CASSFQGTNEQFF | TGTGCCAGCAGTTTTCAGGGTACGAATGAGCAGTTCTTC
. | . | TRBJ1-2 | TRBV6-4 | CASSDSIHGYTF | TGTGCCAGCAGTGACTCGATACATGGCTACACCTTC
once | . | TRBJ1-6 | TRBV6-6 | CASSLDSRSPLHF | TGTGCCAGCAGTCTGGACAGCCGTTCACCCCTCCACTTT
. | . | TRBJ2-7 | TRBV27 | CASSPESSYEQYF | TGTGCCAGCAGTCCCGAGAGCTCCTACGAGCAGTACTTC
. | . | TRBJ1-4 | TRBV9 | CASSVHAAASNEKLFF | TGTGCCAGCAGCGTCCATGCCGCAGCCTCTAATGAAAAACTGTTTTTT
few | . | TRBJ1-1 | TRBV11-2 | CASSLGTEAFF | TGTGCCAGCAGCTTAGGGACTGAAGCTTTCTTT
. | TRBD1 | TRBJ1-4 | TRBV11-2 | CASSFGTGVEKLFF | TGTGCCAGCAGCTTCGGGACAGGGGTCGAAAAACTGTTTTTT
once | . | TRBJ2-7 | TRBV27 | CASRLSGEFYEQYF | TGTGCCAGCCGCTTATCTGGGGAGTTCTACGAGCAGTACTTC
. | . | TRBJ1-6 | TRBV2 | CASSERVPSTWSPLHF | TGTGCCAGCAGTGAACGAGTCCCTTCCACTTGGTCACCCCTCCACTTT
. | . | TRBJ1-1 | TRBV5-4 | CASSLGLLGNTEAFF | TGTGCCAGCAGCTTGGGGTTGTTGGGGAACACTGAAGCTTTCTTT
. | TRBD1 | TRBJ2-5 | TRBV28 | CASSFGPTGDQETQYF | TGTGCCAGCAGTTTTGGGCCCACAGGGGACCAAGAGACCCAGTACTTC
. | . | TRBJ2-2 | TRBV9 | CASSQDTGELFF | TGTGCCAGCAGTCAGGACACCGGGGAGCTGTTTTTT
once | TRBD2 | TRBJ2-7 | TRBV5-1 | CASSPAPGGSYEQYF | TGCGCCAGCAGCCCGGCCCCGGGGGGCTCCTACGAGCAGTACTTC
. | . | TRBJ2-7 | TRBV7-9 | CASSLTRTAAYEQYF | TGTGCCAGCAGCTTAACGCGGACAGCAGCCTACGAGCAGTACTTC
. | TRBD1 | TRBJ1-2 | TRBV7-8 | CASSLGTGGEYYGYTF | TGTGCCAGCAGCTTAGGGACAGGAGGCGAGTACTATGGCTACACCTTC
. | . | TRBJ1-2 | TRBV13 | CASSLRGSFNGYTF | TGTGCCAGCAGCCTAAGGGGATCCTTCAATGGCTACACCTTC
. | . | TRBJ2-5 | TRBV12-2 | CKWGRRETQYF | TGTAAGTGGGGGCGGAGAGAGACCCAGTACTTC
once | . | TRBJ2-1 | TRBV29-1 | CSVSDTNLYNEQFF | TGCAGCGTGAGCGACACTAACCTCTACAATGAGCAGTTCTTC
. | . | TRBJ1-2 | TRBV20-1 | CSATDVGYTF | TGCAGTGCCACGGACGTAGGCTACACCTTC
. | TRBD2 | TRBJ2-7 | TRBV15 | CATSRVASGSYEQYF | TGTGCCACCAGCAGAGTGGCTAGCGGAAGCTACGAGCAGTACTTC
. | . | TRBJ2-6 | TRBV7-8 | CASSLAETISGANVLTF | TGTGCCAGCAGCTTAGCTGAGACCATCTCTGGGGCCAACGTCCTGACTTTC
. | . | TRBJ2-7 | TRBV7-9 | CASSLVNGQPGEQYF | TGTGCCAGCAGCTTAGTAAATGGCCAACCGGGCGAGCAGTACTTC
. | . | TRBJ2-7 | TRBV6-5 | CASSYSSGGVGEQYF | TGTGCCAGCAGTTACTCGTCAGGAGGGGTTGGAGAGCAGTACTTC